One sample yielded the 27 T cell receptor beta chains listed below, sequenced in a study of blood T cell repertoires in COVID-19. Libraries were prepared by immunoSEQ multiplex PCR; TCRdb keeps only in-frame clonotypes and omits some of them. Here the sample spans about 44,000 clones, approximately 86% being singletons. Specimen: peripheral blood. The receptors come from a woman in her seventies with acute or convalescent COVID-19.

The chain couples TRBV7-9 to TRBJ1-4; 9 bases fit TRBD1. The CDR3 contains 14 residues. CDR1 is SEHNR and CDR2 is FQNEAQ in the germline V gene (reference sequence). Germline trimming cut 3 bases from V and 6 bases from J; bases unmatched to any gene: 2. This chain's CDR3 is CASSFRQGDEKLFF. CDR3 coding DNA: TGTGCCAGCAGCTTCCGACAGGGGGATGAAAAACTGTTTTTT.

The chain couples TRBV7-6 to TRBJ2-3, with D possibly TRBD2 on 5 matching bases. CDR1 SGHVS and CDR2 FNYEAQ come from the germline V gene. The CDR3 totals 19 residues. Trimming left V 1 base short and J 0 bases short, with 20 bases between. The CDR3 region has the DNA TGTGCCAGCAGCTTAGGGACCATACCGGGCGGGTTTAGCACAGATACGCAGTATTTT. This gives the protein CASSLGTIPGGFSTDTQYF.

The chain has TRBV19 and TRBJ2-2; 11 nucleotides line up with TRBD2. The germline CDR1 and CDR2 sequences are LNHDA and SQIVND (reference sequence). J lost 6 bases, V lost 8 bases, and 5 bases had no gene match. This CDR3 comprises 14 residues. The CDR3 coding sequence is TGTGCCAGTGGAACTAGCGGGAGCCCCGGGGAGCTGTTTTTT. As protein: CASGTSGSPGELFF.

This clone was observed once. The chain is built from TRBV25-1 and TRBJ2-1, with 8 bases lining up with TRBD2. V shed 4 bases and J 7 bases; nucleotides not matched to a gene: 12. The CDR3 has 16 residues. CDR1 MGHDK and CDR2 SYGVNS come from the germline V gene. The CDR3 coding sequence is TGTGCCAGCAGTGGGCTGGGGAGCGGGAGATTGAATGAGCAGTTCTTC. Translated: CASSGLGSGRLNEQFF.

The chain couples TRBV5-4 to TRBJ2-2; 14 bases map to TRBD2. The CDR3 consists of 17 residues. Germline trimming cut 3 bases from V and 6 bases from J; bases unmatched to any gene: 7. Per the germline V gene, CDR1 is SGHNT and CDR2 is YYREEE (reference sequence). CDR3 in DNA: TGTGCCAGCAGCTCCAGGACTAGCGGGAGGTTTTCCGGGGAGCTGTTTTTT. Its translation: CASSSRTSGRFSGELFF.

J is TRBJ2-3 and V is TRBV6-2 or TRBV6-3; D possibly corresponds to TRBD2 (6 bases). Trimming took 4 bases from V and 4 from J, leaving 9 bases between them. Per germline, CDR1 MNHEY and CDR2 SVGEGT. The CDR3 is 13 residues long. The DNA for the CDR3 is TGTGCCAGCAGTTTCGGGAGCCCAGATACGCAGTATTTT. Protein product: CASSFGSPDTQYF.

The chain joins TRBV7-9 to TRBJ2-5, with a possible D match to TRBD2 (6 bases). The germline CDR1 and CDR2 sequences are SEHNR and FQNEAQ (reference sequence). V gave up 5 bases and J gave up 5 bases, with 6 bases separating them. The CDR3 is 11 residues long. This chain's CDR3 is CASSRGETQYF. CDR3 coding DNA: TGTGCCAGCAGCCGGGGGGAGACCCAGTACTTC.

As DNA, the CDR3 is TGTGCCAGCAGCTTAGCGGATGGGGGGTCAAGTTACACCTTC. Its protein product is CASSLADGGSSYTF. J is TRBJ1-2 and V is TRBV7-9; a weak D match, TRBD1 (5 bases). V lost 0 bases and J 11 bases, leaving 16 bases between the germline ends. CDR1 SEHNR and CDR2 FQNEAQ come from the germline V gene (reference sequence). This CDR3 has 14 residues.

CDR3 DNA: TGTGCCAGCAGCCCCTCCCGGGGTAACGCCGGGGAGCTGTTTTTT. Its protein is CASSPSRGNAGELFF. The rearrangement joins TRBV7-3 to TRBJ2-2; D might be TRBD2 (5 bases). V was shortened by 5 bases and J by 6 bases, with 16 bases between the two germline ends. Germline-derived CDR1 and CDR2 are SGHTA and FQGTGA. The CDR3 contains 15 residues.

The chain joins TRBV6-5 to TRBJ2-4; possibly TRBD2 for D (6 bases). In germline, CDR1 is MNHEY, CDR2 SVGAGI. The CDR3 is made up of 15 amino acids. V was pared by 0 bases and J by 2 bases, with 8 bases between. The CDR3 DNA reads as TGTGCCAGCAGTTACTCGCGGGGAACCAAAAACATTCAGTACTTC. Protein product: CASSYSRGTKNIQYF.

The V and J genes are TRBV12-3 or TRBV12-4 and TRBJ2-2, with D possibly matching TRBD2 (5 bases). The V and J ends lost 6 bases and 8 bases respectively, with 13 bases between them. The CDR3 has 13 residues. The CDR3 sequence is CASSFTGWGELFF. CDR3 bases: TGTGCCAGCAGCTTTACGGGGTGGGGGGAGCTGTTTTTT.

The V gene is TRBV10-1, the J gene TRBJ1-4; no reliable D call. This CDR3 comprises 14 residues. Trimming took 0 bases from V and 5 from J, leaving 7 bases between them. The germline V gene encodes CDR1 WNHNN and CDR2 SYGVQD (reference sequence). The chain's CDR3 is CASSESTGNEKLFF. CDR3 sequence (DNA): TGCGCCAGCAGTGAGTCGACGGGGAATGAAAAACTGTTTTTT.

CDR3 nucleotide sequence: TGCGCCAGCAGCTTGGGGGGCAGGAACCCTCAAGAGACCCAGTACTTC. Its translation: CASSLGGRNPQETQYF. The V and J genes are TRBV5-1 and TRBJ2-5; D possibly corresponds to TRBD1 (5 bases). This CDR3 has 16 residues. Germline assignment: CDR1 SGHRS and CDR2 YFSETQ. V lost 0 bases and J 2 bases, leaving 14 bases between the germline ends.

This chain joins TRBV5-4 and TRBJ1-1, with D possibly TRBD1 on 6 matching bases. CDR1 and CDR2 (germline): SGHNT, YYREEE (reference sequence). CDR3 size: 14 residues. Trimming left V 4 bases short and J 1 base short, with 11 bases between. In DNA, the CDR3 is TGTGCCAGCAGCCCGACGACAGGGAACACTGAAGCTTTCTTT. Translated, it gives CASSPTTGNTEAFF.

This clone was detected only a few times. The gene calls are TRBV29-1 and TRBJ1-1; D is ambiguous. Germline loops: CDR1 SQVTM, CDR2 ANQGSEA. Between the trimmed V and J ends, which lost 6 bases and 4 bases, there was a span of 12 bases. This CDR3 has 12 amino acids. CDR3 protein: CSVRTVRTEAFF. CDR3 coding DNA: TGCAGCGTCCGGACTGTACGCACTGAAGCTTTCTTT.

This clone was found once. The genes are TRBV6-1 and TRBJ1-2; D possibly corresponds to TRBD1 (5 bases). The CDR3 sequence is 15 residues long. V was pared by 7 bases and J by 4 bases, with 19 bases between. The V gene's germline CDR1 is MNHNS and CDR2 SASEGT. The CDR3 DNA follows: TGTGCCAGCAATCCTCCTTCTCAGGGTGGCTATGGCTACACCTTC. Its protein is CASNPPSQGGYGYTF.

The V gene is TRBV27, the J gene TRBJ2-7, with D possibly matching TRBD1 (6 bases). The germline CDR1 and CDR2 sequences are MNHEY and SMNVEV (reference sequence). This CDR3 has 13 residues. V lost 2 bases to trimming and J lost 3 bases, with 8 bases between them. The CDR3 spells CASSLQGGYEQYF. CDR3 DNA sequence: TGTGCCAGCAGTTTACAAGGGGGCTACGAGCAGTACTTC.

The chain recombines TRBV7-6 with TRBJ2-2; TRBD2 aligns across 10 bases. Germline V gene data show CDR1 as SGHVS and CDR2 as FNYEAQ. This CDR3 is built from 16 residues. The trim removed 1 base at V and 6 bases at J, leaving 5 bases unmatched. CDR3 loop: CASSLESGRAPGELFF. In DNA, the CDR3 is TGTGCCAGCAGCTTAGAAAGCGGGAGGGCCCCCGGGGAGCTGTTTTTT.

This chain connects TRBV27 to TRBJ2-1; 9 bases align to TRBD1. The V gene's germline CDR1 is MNHEY and CDR2 SMNVEV (reference sequence). Trimming cost V 6 bases and J 8 bases; bases outside gene matches: 11. The CDR3 runs 15 residues. CDR3 residues: CASSDTGTGLHEQFF. CDR3 sequence (DNA): TGTGCCAGCAGCGACACCGGGACAGGGCTCCATGAGCAGTTCTTC.

This chain connects TRBV18 to TRBJ1-6; D gene unclear. V was pared by 2 bases and J by 8 bases, with 7 bases between. The germline gives CDR1 KGHSH, CDR2 LQKENI. This CDR3 region has 13 residues. CDR3 sequence: CASSPTADSPLHF. The CDR3 DNA sequence: TGTGCCAGCTCACCAACCGCGGATTCACCCCTCCACTTT.

The rearrangement links TRBV7-2 to TRBJ2-5; TRBD2 agrees at 8 bases. Germline trimming cut 6 bases from V and 2 bases from J; bases unmatched to any gene: 2. Germline CDR1 is SGHTA and CDR2 is FQGNSA. The length of the CDR3 is 13 residues. The CDR3 loop is CASRAGVQETQYF. Here the CDR3 DNA reads TGTGCCAGCAGAGCGGGAGTACAAGAGACCCAGTACTTC.

The V and J genes are TRBV30 and TRBJ2-7, with 10 nucleotides matching TRBD2. This CDR3 contains 14 residues. V gave up 3 bases and J gave up 7 bases; unmatched junction bases: 9. Germline V gene data show CDR1 as GTSNPN and CDR2 as SVGIG (reference sequence). CDR3 in DNA: TGTGCCTGGAGCGTGCTAGCGGGAGATGGAGAGCAGTACTTC. Protein sequence: CAWSVLAGDGEQYF.

In its sample, this clone was seen a few times. The J gene is TRBJ1-4, the V gene TRBV4-3; D ambiguous. Germline CDR1 and CDR2: LGHNA and YSLEER. The CDR3 totals 14 residues. Between the trimmed V and J ends, which lost 1 base and 3 bases, there was a span of 6 bases. For the CDR3, the DNA is TGCGCCAGCAGCCAAGCTCTAGCTAATGAAAAACTGTTTTTT. Residues: CASSQALANEKLFF.

V and J are TRBV27 and TRBJ2-7; a possible D gene is TRBD2 (5 bases). The CDR3 loop spans 14 amino acids. The germline V and J ends were trimmed by 3 bases and 2 bases, with 11 bases remaining between them. The germline CDR1 and CDR2 sequences are MNHEY and SMNVEV (reference sequence). The CDR3 DNA reads TGTGCCAGCAGTTTTTCGGACTCCCCCTACGAGCAGTACTTC. Translation: CASSFSDSPYEQYF.

The rearrangement uses TRBV11-3 and TRBJ2-5, with 10 bases identical to TRBD2. From germline, CDR1 is SGHNT and CDR2 YENEEA. Losses at the gene ends were 1 base for V and 4 bases for J; bases not matched to a gene: 12. This CDR3 has 18 amino acids. CDR3 protein: CASSLAGVAGGGSETQYF. The CDR3 DNA sequence: TGTGCCAGCAGCTTAGCAGGGGTAGCGGGAGGAGGATCAGAGACCCAGTACTTC.

The V and J genes are TRBV7-3 and TRBJ2-1; TRBD2 matches 8 bases. The CDR3 sequence is 13 residues long. The germline CDR1 and CDR2 sequences are SGHTA and FQGTGA. J lost 13 bases, V lost 2 bases, and 7 bases had no gene match. The CDR3 loop is CASSLLRLAGQFF. CDR3 bases: TGTGCCAGCAGCTTACTTCGGCTAGCGGGTCAGTTCTTC.

The V and J genes are TRBV2 and TRBJ1-1, with D uncertain. From germline, CDR1 is SNHLY and CDR2 FYNNEI. This CDR3 has 17 amino acids. V lost 4 bases and J 0 bases, leaving 18 bases between the germline ends. CDR3 in amino acids: CASSVLPHVSMNTEAFF. The CDR3, as DNA: TGTGCCAGCAGTGTTCTTCCCCATGTAAGCATGAACACTGAAGCTTTCTTT.